A single sample gave rise to the 19 T cell receptor beta chains below, sequenced in a study of TIL therapy for anti-PD-1-resistant metastatic lung cancer. The immunoSEQ assay was v3. Sequencing used immunoSEQ multiplex PCR; TCRdb keeps in-frame clones, though not all of them. The sample shows approximately 27,000 clones, 72% of them seen only once. Time point meaning: pre-treatment sample, taken before nivolumab and TIL therapy. The tumor samples were excised metastases, mostly pleural nodules or supraclavicular lymph nodes. The specimen was tumor tissue, collected at baseline. These receptors were taken from a person aged 25-79 years with non-small cell lung cancer.

The chain has TRBV25-1 and TRBJ1-4, with D possibly matching TRBD1 (5 bases). Germline CDR1 is MGHDK and CDR2 is SYGVNS. Trimming took 6 bases from V and 7 from J, leaving 15 bases between them. The CDR3 loop spans 14 amino acids. DNA of the CDR3: TGTGCCAGCAGCGACAGCTGGGGTGGTGAAAAACTGTTTTTT. Protein: CASSDSWGGEKLFF.

This clone has more than one count but fewer than ten. The chain carries TRBV14 and TRBJ2-2, with 7 bases matching TRBD1. The ends lost 4 bases at V and 6 bases at J; junction bases unmatched: 5. This CDR3 comprises 14 residues. CDR1 is SGHDN, CDR2 FVKESK, per germline. The CDR3 is CASSRHRGAGELFF. The CDR3 region has the DNA TGTGCCAGCAGCCGTCACAGGGGAGCCGGGGAGCTGTTTTTT.

The V and J genes are TRBV11-1 and TRBJ2-5, with D hard to call. The CDR3 contains 15 residues. Trimming removed 4 bases at V and 2 bases at J, with 14 bases between. Germline-derived CDR1 and CDR2 are SGHAT and FQDESV (reference sequence). The CDR3 coding sequence is TGTGCCAGCAGCTCTGGGTTGGGCGGTCAAGAGACCCAGTACTTC. Translating it yields CASSSGLGGQETQYF.

The chain carries TRBV2 and TRBJ1-2, with 8 bases lining up with TRBD1. J was trimmed by 8 bases and V by 4 bases; bases with no gene match: 3. Looked up from germline, CDR1 is SNHLY and CDR2 is FYNNEI. The CDR3 totals 12 residues. The CDR3 reads CASSVDRGGYTF. The CDR3 region has the DNA TGTGCCAGCAGTGTAGACAGGGGCGGCTACACCTTC.

The chain links TRBV6-1 to TRBJ2-5; the match to TRBD1 covers 7 bases. Gene TRBJ2-7 matches the end of the DNA better, so the J call may be wrong. The V gene's germline CDR1 is MNHNS and CDR2 SASEGT. This CDR3 spans 14 amino acids. The CDR3 reads CASSTTGTAYEQYF. As DNA, the CDR3 is TGTGCCAGCAGTACCACCGGGACAGCCTACGAGCAGTACTTC.

The chain carries TRBV5-6 and TRBJ1-2, with 8 bases aligning to TRBD1. CDR1 is SGHDT and CDR2 is YYEEEE in the germline V gene. This CDR3 is built from 14 residues. With 4 bases clipped from V and 4 bases from J, the junction kept 6 bases outside the gene matches. CDR3 coding DNA: TGTGCCAGCAGCGCGGGACAGGACCTCTATGGCTACACCTTC. This gives the protein CASSAGQDLYGYTF.

This sequence joins TRBV2 and TRBJ2-2, with 10 nucleotides matching TRBD1. The CDR3 has 13 residues. The germline gives CDR1 SNHLY, CDR2 FYNNEI. Germline trimming cut 8 bases from V and 5 bases from J; bases unmatched to any gene: 2. The CDR3 DNA reads TGTGCCAGCGGGACAGGGGTAACCGGGGAGCTGTTTTTT. It specifies CASGTGVTGELFF.

This chain uses TRBV21-1 with TRBJ1-6; TRBD1, the table's D call, was not compared with the DNA. TRBV21-1 has pseudogene status. CDR3 length: 18 residues. CDR3 coding DNA: TGTGCCAGCAGCAAAGCCACAACAGGGCGTCCCTATAATTCACCCCTCCACTTT. This sequence encodes CASSKATTGRPYNSPLHF.

V gene TRBV5-8 combines with J gene TRBJ1-2; D might be TRBD1 (5 bases). Germline assignment: CDR1 SGHTS and CDR2 YDEGEE. The CDR3 spans 13 residues. V lost 4 bases and J 5 bases, leaving 12 bases between the germline ends. The CDR3 region has the DNA TGTGCCAGCAGCCTGGGACCGTTATATGGCTACACCTTC. It codes for CASSLGPLYGYTF.

This clone appeared a few times. The rearrangement joins TRBV6-5 to TRBJ1-1; 8 bases map to TRBD1. The trim removed 4 bases at V and 1 base at J, leaving 5 bases unmatched. The CDR3 runs 15 residues. Germline V CDR1 and CDR2: MNHEY, SVGAGI. For the CDR3, the DNA is TGTGCCAGCAGTTTGCCTGGGACAGGGAACACTGAAGCTTTCTTT. Protein sequence: CASSLPGTGNTEAFF.

The gene calls are TRBV27 and TRBJ2-7; weak D call: TRBD1 (7 bases). V was shortened by 5 bases and J by 3 bases, with 17 bases between the two germline ends. Germline loops: CDR1 MNHEY, CDR2 SMNVEV (reference sequence). This CDR3 comprises 15 residues. This CDR3 reads CASSRRGQKHYEQYF. The CDR3 DNA reads TGTGCCAGCAGTAGGAGGGGACAGAAACACTACGAGCAGTACTTC.

This clone occurred a few times. The chain uses TRBV6-6 and TRBJ1-2; TRBD1 aligns across 8 bases. The CDR3 loop spans 15 amino acids. CDR1 and CDR2 from the germline V gene are MNHNY and SVGAGI (reference sequence). The junction had 6 bases not matched to a gene; V was cut back by 5 bases and J by 1 base. The CDR3 spells CASSKRGQVNYGYTF. The DNA of the CDR3 is TGTGCCAGCAGTAAAAGGGGACAGGTTAACTATGGCTACACCTTC.

V and J are TRBV5-4 and TRBJ1-1; the D gene is possibly TRBD1 (5 bases). V shed 2 bases and J shed 4 bases, with 9 bases lying between them. The CDR3 runs 13 residues. Germline V gene lookup returns CDR1 SGHNT and CDR2 YYREEE (reference sequence). CDR3 amino acids: CASSFDRGTEAFF. The CDR3, as DNA: TGTGCCAGCAGCTTTGACAGAGGCACTGAAGCTTTCTTT.

J is TRBJ2-1 and V is TRBV12-2; the table's TRBD2 call for D was not verified on the DNA. TRBV12-2 is a pseudogene segment. This CDR3 is 15 amino acids long. CDR3 DNA sequence: TGTGCAAGTCGCTTAGCGGCGGGGGGGGCCCCTGAGCAGTTCTTC. Amino acids: CASRLAAGGAPEQFF.

The chain couples TRBV9 to TRBJ2-2; D could derive from TRBD1 or TRBD2 (6 bases each). There are 15 residues in the CDR3. Per the germline V gene, CDR1 is SGDLS and CDR2 is YYNGEE. V lost 0 bases to trimming and J lost 6 bases, with 12 bases between them. The CDR3 here is CASSVEWGAAGELFF. The CDR3 nucleotides read TGTGCCAGCAGCGTAGAATGGGGGGCGGCCGGGGAGCTGTTTTTT.

This chain links TRBV11-3 with TRBJ2-4, with D tentatively TRBD2 (5 bases). V lost 1 base and J 4 bases, leaving 11 bases between the germline ends. CDR1 and CDR2 (germline): SGHNT, YENEEA. The CDR3 has 15 residues. The CDR3 region is CASSLGPPGKNIQYF. The CDR3 nucleotides are TGTGCCAGCAGCTTAGGTCCCCCGGGAAAAAACATTCAGTACTTC.

The chain couples TRBV30 to TRBJ1-3, with TRBD1 as a possible D gene (5 bases). Germline V gives CDR1 GTSNPN, CDR2 SVGIG (reference sequence). The CDR3 is made up of 14 amino acids. V dropped 0 bases and J dropped 1 base, with 7 bases sitting between them. The CDR3 bases are TGTGCCTGGAGTGTATGGGGGTCTGGAAACACCATATATTTT. Translating it yields CAWSVWGSGNTIYF. Drawing the rest from reference TRBV30 and TRBJ1-3, the complete variable domain is SQTIHQWPATLVQPVGSPLSLECTVEGTSNPNLYWYRQAAGRGLQLLFYSVGIGQISSEVPQNLSASRPQDRQFILSSKKLLLSDSGFYLCAWSVWGSGNTIYFGEGSWLTVV.

The chain combines TRBV30 with TRBJ2-7; D ambiguous. In germline, CDR1 is GTSNPN, CDR2 SVGIG (reference sequence). This CDR3 comprises 14 residues. Trimming stripped 1 base from V and 0 bases from J, with 10 bases between. The CDR3 DNA sequence: TGTGCCTGGAGTGGAGAGATAAGCTCCTACGAGCAGTACTTC. Amino acid sequence: CAWSGEISSYEQYF.

The V gene is TRBV7-2, the J gene TRBJ2-1; the match to TRBD2 covers 8 bases. V shed 5 bases and J 0 bases; nucleotides not matched to a gene: 3. Germline CDR1 SGHTA, CDR2 FQGNSA. This CDR3 contains 15 residues. The CDR3 nucleotides are TGTGCCAGCAGCGCCGGGACTAGCTCCTACAATGAGCAGTTCTTC. It encodes CASSAGTSSYNEQFF.